The clone carrying this TCR beta chain was counted only a few times. The data stem from a study of cytomegalovirus exposure and HLA in healthy donors. In the study overall: Earlier work reported 117 million unique TCR beta sequences from some 180 million T cells.

At the time of sampling, donors were nominally healthy, though unrecorded immune exposures were likely. CDR3 length equals 18 residues. Germline CDR1 reads MNHEY; CDR2 reads SMNVEV (reference sequence). J gave up 4 bases and V 2 bases, and 9 bases lay outside the gene matches. PCR employed 60 Vbeta and 13 Jbeta primers. Measured with immunoSEQ multiplex PCR; TCRdb has only the in-frame clones, and not every one. The sample lists some 150,000 clones, approximately 72% seen once, with under 3% in the top ten. The TCR was taken from a human donor in good health. Sequencing was performed on PBMCs. This chain uses TRBV27 with TRBJ2-2, with 11 bases aligning to TRBD1. CDR3 nucleotides: TGTGCCAGCAGTTTAAGATGGGTAGGGACAGGGGGCACCGGGGAGCTGTTTTTT. It is translated as CASSLRWVGTGGTGELFF.